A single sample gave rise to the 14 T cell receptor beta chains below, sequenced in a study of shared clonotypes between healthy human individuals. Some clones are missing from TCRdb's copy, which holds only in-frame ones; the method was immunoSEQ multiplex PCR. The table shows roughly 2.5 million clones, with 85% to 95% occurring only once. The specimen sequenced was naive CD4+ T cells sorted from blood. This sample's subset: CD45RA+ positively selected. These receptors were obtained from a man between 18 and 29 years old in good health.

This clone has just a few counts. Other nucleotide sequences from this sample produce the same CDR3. CDR3 region: CASSLVGTGAYEQYF. Here the CDR3 DNA reads TGCGCCAGCAGCTTGGTGGGGACAGGGGCCTACGAGCAGTACTTC. This chain joins TRBV5-1 and TRBJ2-7; 10 nucleotides match TRBD1. The CDR3 consists of 15 residues. The V gene end was trimmed by 0 bases and the J gene end by 2 bases; junction bases not matched to a gene: 2. Germline CDR1 SGHRS, CDR2 YFSETQ. The entire variable domain, with the rest obtained from reference TRBV5-1 and TRBJ2-7, is as follows: KAGVTQTPRYLIKTRGQQVTLSCSPISGHRSVSWYQQTPGQGLQFLFEYFSETQRNKGNFPGRFSGRQFSNSRSEMNVSTLELGDSALYLCASSLVGTGAYEQYFGPGTRLTVT.

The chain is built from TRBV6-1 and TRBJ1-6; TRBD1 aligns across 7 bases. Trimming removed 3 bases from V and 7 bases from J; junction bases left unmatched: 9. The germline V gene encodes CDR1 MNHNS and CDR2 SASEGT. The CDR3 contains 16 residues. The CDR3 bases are TGTGCCAGCAGTGAGCCCCAGGCAGGGGGAAATTCACCCCTCCACTTT. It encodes CASSEPQAGGNSPLHF.

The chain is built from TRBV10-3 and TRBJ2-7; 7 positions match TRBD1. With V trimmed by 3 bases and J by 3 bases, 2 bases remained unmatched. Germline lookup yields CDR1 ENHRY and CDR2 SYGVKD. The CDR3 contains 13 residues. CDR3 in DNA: TGTGCCATCAGTGATCGACAGGGCTACGAGCAGTACTTC. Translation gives CAISDRQGYEQYF.

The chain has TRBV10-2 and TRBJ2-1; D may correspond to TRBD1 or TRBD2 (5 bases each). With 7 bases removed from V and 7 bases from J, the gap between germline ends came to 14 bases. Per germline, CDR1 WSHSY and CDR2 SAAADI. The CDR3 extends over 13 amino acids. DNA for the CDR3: TGCGCCAGCACTAGGGACGGTGGGAATGAGCAGTTCTTC. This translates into CASTRDGGNEQFF.

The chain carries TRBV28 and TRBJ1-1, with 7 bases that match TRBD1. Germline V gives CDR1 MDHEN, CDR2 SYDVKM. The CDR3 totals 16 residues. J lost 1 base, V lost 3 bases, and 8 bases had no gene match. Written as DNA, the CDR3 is TGTGCCAGCAGTTTGACGCCCGGGACAGCGAACACTGAAGCTTTCTTT. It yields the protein CASSLTPGTANTEAFF.

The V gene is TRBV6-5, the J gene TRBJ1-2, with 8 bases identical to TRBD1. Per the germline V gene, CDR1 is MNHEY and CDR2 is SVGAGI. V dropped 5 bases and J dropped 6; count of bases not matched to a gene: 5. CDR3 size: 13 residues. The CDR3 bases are TGTGCCAGCAGTCGGAAACAGGGGGATGGCTACACCTTC. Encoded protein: CASSRKQGDGYTF.

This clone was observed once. The CDR3 sequence: CAISDSNATNEKLFF. For the CDR3, the DNA is TGTGCCATCAGTGATTCTAACGCAACTAATGAAAAACTGTTTTTT. The chain has TRBV10-3 and TRBJ1-4, with D unresolved. The germline gives CDR1 ENHRY, CDR2 SYGVKD. V lost 3 bases and J lost 0, with 8 bases in between. The CDR3 totals 15 residues.

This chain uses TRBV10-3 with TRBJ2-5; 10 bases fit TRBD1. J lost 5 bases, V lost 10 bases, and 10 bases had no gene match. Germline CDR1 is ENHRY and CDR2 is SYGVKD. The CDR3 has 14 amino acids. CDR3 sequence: CATRRGTGEETQYF. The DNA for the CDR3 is TGTGCCACCAGACGCGGGACAGGGGAGGAGACCCAGTACTTC.

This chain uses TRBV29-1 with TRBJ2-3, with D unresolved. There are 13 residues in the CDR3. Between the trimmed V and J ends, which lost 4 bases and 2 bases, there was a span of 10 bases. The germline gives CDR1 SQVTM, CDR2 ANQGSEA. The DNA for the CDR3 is TGCAGCGTTGTAGCCACATTCACAGATACGCAGTATTTT. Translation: CSVVATFTDTQYF.

Here the CDR3 DNA reads TGTGCCAGCAGCGCCTACGGGAGCCCCAAAGGGTTGAGCACAGATACGCAGTATTTT. Translated: CASSAYGSPKGLSTDTQYF. The genes are TRBV9 and TRBJ2-3, with TRBD2 as a possible D gene (6 bases). With 3 bases removed from V and 0 bases from J, the gap between germline ends came to 23 bases. Per germline, CDR1 SGDLS and CDR2 YYNGEE. This CDR3 comprises 19 residues.

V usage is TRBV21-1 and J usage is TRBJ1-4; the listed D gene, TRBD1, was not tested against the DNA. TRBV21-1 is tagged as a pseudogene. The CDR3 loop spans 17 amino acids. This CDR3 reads CASSKVGRTAPNEKLFF. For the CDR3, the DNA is TGTGCCAGCAGCAAAGTGGGTAGGACAGCGCCTAATGAAAAACTGTTTTTT.

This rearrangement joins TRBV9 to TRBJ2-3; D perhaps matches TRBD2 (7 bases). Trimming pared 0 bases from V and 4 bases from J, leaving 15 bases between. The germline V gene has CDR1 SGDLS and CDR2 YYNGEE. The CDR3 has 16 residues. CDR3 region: CASSVDRRGAADTQYF. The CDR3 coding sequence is TGTGCCAGCAGCGTAGATCGCCGGGGGGCGGCAGATACGCAGTATTTT.

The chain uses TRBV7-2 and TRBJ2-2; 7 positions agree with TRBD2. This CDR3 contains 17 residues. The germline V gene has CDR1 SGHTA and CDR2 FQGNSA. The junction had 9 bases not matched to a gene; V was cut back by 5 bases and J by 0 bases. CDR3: CASSLGTIRTNTGELFF. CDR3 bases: TGTGCCAGCAGCCTAGGGACTATTCGGACGAACACCGGGGAGCTGTTTTTT.

The CDR3 is CASSLLQGVTDTQYF. The CDR3 region has the DNA TGTGCCAGCAGCCTACTACAGGGGGTCACAGATACGCAGTATTTT. This chain uses TRBV7-2 with TRBJ2-3, with 8 positions matching TRBD1. With V trimmed by 5 bases and J by 2 bases, 6 bases remained unmatched. The CDR3 is 15 amino acids. CDR1 and CDR2 (germline): SGHTA, FQGNSA.